This TCR beta chain is from a study of T cell repertoires in cytomegalovirus infection. Study-wide context: A matching HLA type, together with CMV infection, was signaled by public TCR beta signatures. General study results and limits: The ex vivo response was dominated by HLA-C-restricted CMV-specific TCR beta clonotypes. Using cumulative public TCR beta family frequency, the authors identified those who carried CMV together with the relevant HLA.

This clonotype has a handful of counts. Its target is unknown. TCRdb recomputed calls from the reads with MiXCR, one row per CDR3 protein. Here the sample spans about 230,000 distinct CDR3 sequences, over 20% being singletons. The ends were cut back, 5 bases at V and 2 bases at J, with 4 bases in the middle. The CDR3 consists of 12 residues. The source material was CD8+ T cells from PBMCs. The V call is TRBV12-3 or TRBV12-4, the J call TRBJ1-3; no clear D. This clonotype was sampled from a human donor in good health (CMV status not recorded). Some clones in this sample may be carry-over from other donors' samples. The CDR3 DNA reads TGTGCCAGCAGTACTACTGGAAACACCATATATTTT. Translated, it gives CASSTTGNTIYF.